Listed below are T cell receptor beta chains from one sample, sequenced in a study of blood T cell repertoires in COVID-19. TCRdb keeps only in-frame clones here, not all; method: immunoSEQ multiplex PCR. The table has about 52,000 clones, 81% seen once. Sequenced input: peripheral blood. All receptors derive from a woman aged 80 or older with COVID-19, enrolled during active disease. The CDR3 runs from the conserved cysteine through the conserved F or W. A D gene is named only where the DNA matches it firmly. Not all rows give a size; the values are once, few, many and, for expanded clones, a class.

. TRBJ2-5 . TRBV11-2 CASSLDLSGETQYF TGTGCCAGCAGCTTAGATCTAAGTGGTGAGACCCAGTACTTC
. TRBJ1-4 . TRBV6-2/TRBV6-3 CASSYKSTGWNEKLFF TGTGCCAGCAGTTACAAGTCAACAGGGTGGAATGAAAAACTGTTTTTT
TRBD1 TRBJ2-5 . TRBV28 CASSNDRVQETQYF TGTGCCAGCAGCAACGACAGGGTTCAAGAGACCCAGTACTTC
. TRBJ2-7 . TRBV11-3 CASSLAGSYEQYF TGTGCCAGCAGCTTAGCCGGTTCCTACGAGCAGTACTTC
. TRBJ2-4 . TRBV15 CATSREGGRVNIQYF TGTGCCACCAGCAGAGAAGGGGGGAGGGTAAACATTCAGTACTTC
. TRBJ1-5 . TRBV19 CASSVGQYNQPQHF TGTGCCAGTAGTGTGGGCCAGTATAATCAGCCCCAGCATTTT
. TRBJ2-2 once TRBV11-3 CASSLIGGMGTGELFF TGTGCCAGCAGCTTGATTGGGGGGATGGGCACCGGGGAGCTGTTTTTT
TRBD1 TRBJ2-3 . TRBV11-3 CASSNRGPDTQYF TGTGCCAGCAGCAACAGGGGGCCAGATACGCAGTATTTT
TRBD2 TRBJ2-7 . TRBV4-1 CASSQDPGLVYEQYF TGCGCCAGCAGCCAAGACCCGGGACTAGTCTACGAGCAGTACTTC
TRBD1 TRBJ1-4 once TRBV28 CASSGQGRVKLFF TGTGCCAGCAGCGGACAGGGCCGGGTAAAACTGTTTTTT
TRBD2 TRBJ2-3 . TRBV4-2 CASSPRTSGDTDTQYF TGTGCCAGCAGCCCTAGGACTAGCGGGGACACAGATACGCAGTATTTT
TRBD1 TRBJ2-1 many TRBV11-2 CASSLNRGNNEQFF TGTGCCAGCAGCTTAAACAGGGGGAACAATGAGCAGTTCTTC
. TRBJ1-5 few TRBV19 CASRFAQGVQPQHF TGTGCCAGTAGGTTTGCACAGGGTGTTCAGCCCCAGCATTTT
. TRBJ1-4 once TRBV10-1 CASSVPVPTNEKLFF TGCGCCAGCAGTGTCCCGGTCCCAACTAATGAAAAACTGTTTTTT
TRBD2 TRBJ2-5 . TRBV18 CASSPTSGRETQYF TGTGCCAGCTCACCGACTAGCGGGAGAGAGACCCAGTACTTC
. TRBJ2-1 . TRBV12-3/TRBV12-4 CASSLRGNEQFF TGTGCCAGCAGTTTGCGGGGCAACGAGCAGTTCTTC
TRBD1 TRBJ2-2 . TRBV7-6 CASSVDRGDTGELFF TGTGCCAGCAGTGTCGACAGGGGCGACACCGGGGAGCTGTTTTTT
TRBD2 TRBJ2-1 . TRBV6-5 CASRTGTSGSSEQFF TGTGCCAGCAGGACCGGGACTAGCGGGAGCTCTGAGCAGTTCTTC
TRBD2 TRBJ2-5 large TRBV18 CASSPGLAGVGETQYF TGTGCCAGCTCACCCGGACTAGCGGGAGTAGGAGAGACCCAGTACTTC
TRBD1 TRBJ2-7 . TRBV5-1 CASSLDGQGPYEQYF TGCGCCAGCAGCTTGGACGGACAGGGTCCCTACGAGCAGTACTTC
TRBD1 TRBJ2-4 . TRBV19 CASSIVTGAKAKNIQYF TGTGCCAGTAGTATAGTGACAGGGGCTAAAGCCAAAAACATTCAGTACTTC
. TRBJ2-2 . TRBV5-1 CASSLYTGRGTGELFF TGCGCCAGCAGCTTGTATACCGGGAGAGGCACCGGGGAGCTGTTTTTT
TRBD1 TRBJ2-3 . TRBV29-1 CSVWTGGGTDTQYF TGCAGCGTGTGGACAGGAGGAGGCACAGATACGCAGTATTTT
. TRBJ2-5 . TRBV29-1 CSGRPVSVLSTQYF TGCAGTGGGAGGCCGGTTAGCGTCCTGTCGACCCAGTACTTC
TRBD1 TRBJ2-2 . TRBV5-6 CASSRDRGIGELFF TGTGCCAGCAGCCGGGACAGGGGGATTGGGGAGCTGTTTTTT
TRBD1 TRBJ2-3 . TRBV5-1 CASSLSPGQGVTQYF TGCGCCAGCAGCTTGTCCCCGGGACAGGGTGTCACGCAGTATTTT
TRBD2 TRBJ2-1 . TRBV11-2 CASSELAGVIHEQFF TGTGCCAGCAGCGAACTAGCGGGAGTAATCCATGAGCAGTTCTTC
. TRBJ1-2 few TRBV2 CASSDSQANYGYTF TGTGCCAGCAGTGACTCACAGGCTAACTATGGCTACACCTTC
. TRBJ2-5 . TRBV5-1 CASSLTSPGETQYF TGCGCCAGCAGCTTGACTAGTCCGGGAGAGACCCAGTACTTC
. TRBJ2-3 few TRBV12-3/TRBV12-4 CASREKRGDTQYF TGTGCCAGCAGAGAGAAGCGCGGAGATACGCAGTATTTT
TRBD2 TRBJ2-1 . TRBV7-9 CASSLGLAAYNEQFF TGTGCCAGCAGCTTAGGCCTAGCGGCCTACAATGAGCAGTTCTTC
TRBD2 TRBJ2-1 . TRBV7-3 CASSLKGTGLGYNEQFF TGTGCCAGCAGCTTAAAAGGGACGGGACTAGGCTACAATGAGCAGTTCTTC
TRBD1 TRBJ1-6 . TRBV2 CASSGTESYNSPLHF TGTGCCAGCAGCGGGACAGAGTCTTATAATTCACCCCTCCACTTT
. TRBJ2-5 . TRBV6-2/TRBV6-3 CASSYGRLQETQYF TGTGCCAGCAGTTATGGGAGGCTTCAAGAGACCCAGTACTTC
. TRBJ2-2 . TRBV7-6 CASKLTVSRVTGELFF TGTGCCAGCAAGCTTACCGTTAGCAGGGTCACCGGGGAGCTGTTTTTT
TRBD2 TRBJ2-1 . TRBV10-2 CASLAGGLYNEQFF TGCGCCAGCCTAGCGGGAGGACTCTACAATGAGCAGTTCTTC
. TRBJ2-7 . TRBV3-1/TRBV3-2 CASSPAGHYEQYF TGTGCCAGCAGCCCCGCAGGCCACTACGAGCAGTACTTC
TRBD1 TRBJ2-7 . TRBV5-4 CASSNGQVLYEQYF TGTGCCAGCAGCAATGGACAGGTGCTCTACGAGCAGTACTTC
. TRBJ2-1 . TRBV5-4 CASSLVSGEQFF TGTGCCAGCAGCTTGGTCAGCGGTGAGCAGTTCTTC
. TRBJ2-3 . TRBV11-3 CASSKAGSTDTQYF TGTGCCAGCAGCAAAGCGGGTTCTACAGATACGCAGTATTTT
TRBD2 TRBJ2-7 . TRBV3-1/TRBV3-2 CASSLGRAGYEQYF TGTGCCAGCAGCCTTGGGAGGGCCGGGTACGAGCAGTACTTC
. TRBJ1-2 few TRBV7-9 CASSLGGDTTYRNYGYTF TGTGCCAGCAGCCTGGGAGGGGATACCACCTATCGGAACTATGGCTACACCTTC
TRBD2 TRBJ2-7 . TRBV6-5 CASSYTSGVYEQYF TGTGCCAGCAGTTACACTAGCGGGGTCTACGAGCAGTACTTC
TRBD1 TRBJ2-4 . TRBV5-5 CASSPGTGKAKNIQYF TGTGCCAGCAGCCCAGGGACAGGGAAAGCCAAAAACATTCAGTACTTC
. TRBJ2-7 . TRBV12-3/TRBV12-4 CASSLNIAYEQYF TGTGCCAGCAGTTTAAACATTGCCTACGAGCAGTACTTC
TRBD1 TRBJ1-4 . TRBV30 CAWSRTGGNEKLFF TGTGCCTGGAGTCGGACAGGGGGGAATGAAAAACTGTTTTTT
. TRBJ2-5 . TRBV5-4 CASSPRMDSQETQYF TGTGCCAGCAGCCCGAGAATGGACAGCCAAGAGACCCAGTACTTC
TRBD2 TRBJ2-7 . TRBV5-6 CASSGGTSVGPEQYF TGTGCCAGCAGCGGCGGGACTAGTGTTGGTCCCGAGCAGTACTTC
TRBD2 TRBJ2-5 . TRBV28 CASSGRLAGEDQYF TGTGCCAGCAGTGGGCGACTAGCGGGAGAAGACCAGTACTTC
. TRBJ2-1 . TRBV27 CASSFVAGQNNEQFF TGTGCCAGCAGTTTTGTGGCAGGCCAGAACAATGAGCAGTTCTTC
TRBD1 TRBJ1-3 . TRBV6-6 CASSYGDRKAFTIYF TGTGCCAGCAGTTACGGGGACAGGAAGGCTTTCACCATATATTTT
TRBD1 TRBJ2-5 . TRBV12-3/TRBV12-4 CASSTGEQETQYF TGTGCCAGCAGTACAGGGGAACAAGAGACCCAGTACTTC
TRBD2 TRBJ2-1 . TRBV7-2 CASSLDSSGRLNEQFF TGTGCCAGCAGCTTAGACAGTAGCGGGAGGCTCAATGAGCAGTTCTTC